These 10 T cell receptor beta chains were all obtained from the same sample, sequenced in a study of monozygotic twins with cystic fibrosis. Measured with immunoSEQ multiplex PCR; TCRdb has only the in-frame clones, and not every one. Of about 36,000 clones detected, about 80% appear once; the ten largest clones hold roughly 1.7%. The sample was blood. These TCRs come from a girl between 2 and 10 years old with cystic fibrosis.

This clone was detected a few times. The chain employs TRBV10-1 and TRBJ1-2; perhaps TRBD1 as D (6 bases). Trimming left V 2 bases short and J 8 bases short, with 12 bases between. The CDR3 totals 13 residues. Germline V gene sequence: CDR1 WNHNN, CDR2 SYGVQD (reference sequence). The CDR3 spells CASSEGEGDGYTF. DNA for the CDR3: TGCGCCAGCAGTGAGGGGGAGGGGGACGGCTACACCTTC.

This chain connects TRBV27 to TRBJ2-7; 9 bases agree with TRBD2. The germline CDR1 and CDR2 sequences are MNHEY and SMNVEV (reference sequence). The CDR3 sequence is 14 residues long. With V trimmed by 2 bases and J by 5 bases, 4 bases remained unmatched. The CDR3 coding sequence is TGTGCCAGCAGTTTAGCGGGGGGGATCAACGAGCAGTACTTC. Its translation is CASSLAGGINEQYF.

This chain joins TRBV6-5 and TRBJ1-2; no clear D gene. CDR1 MNHEY and CDR2 SVGAGI come from the germline V gene. CDR3 length equals 12 residues. Trimming pared 4 bases from V and 8 bases from J, leaving 11 bases between. The CDR3 nucleotides are TGTGCCAGCAGTTCTGTTTTACTGGGCTACACCTTC. Translating gives CASSSVLLGYTF.

The chain uses TRBV28 and TRBJ2-3; 9 nucleotides align to TRBD1. J was trimmed by 7 bases and V by 5 bases; bases with no gene match: 4. The germline gives CDR1 MDHEN, CDR2 SYDVKM. This CDR3 comprises 13 residues. The CDR3, as DNA: TGTGCCAGCAGTATACAGGGGGCTAATACGCAGTATTTT. It yields the protein CASSIQGANTQYF. Full variable domain (remainder filled in from reference TRBV28 and TRBJ2-3): DVKVTQSSRYLVKRTGEKVFLECVQDMDHENMFWYRQDPGLGLRLIYFSYDVKMKEKGDIPEGYSVSREKKERFSLILESASTNQTSMYLCASSIQGANTQYFGPGTRLTVL.

The chain links TRBV7-3 to TRBJ2-5; TRBD2 agrees at 9 bases. Germline assignment: CDR1 SGHTA and CDR2 FQGTGA. The CDR3 extends over 15 amino acids. V was clipped by 2 bases and J by 0 bases; unmatched bases: 1. The CDR3 DNA follows: TGTGCCAGCAGCTTACTAGCGGGGTACCAAGAGACCCAGTACTTC. Translated: CASSLLAGYQETQYF.

The chain recombines TRBV7-2 with TRBJ2-2; no reliable D call. Trimming pared 7 bases from V and 0 bases from J, leaving 12 bases between. The CDR3 is made up of 15 amino acids. CDR1 and CDR2 from the germline V gene are SGHTA and FQGNSA. The CDR3 coding sequence is TGTGCCAGCACCAAATGGCCCGCGAACACCGGGGAGCTGTTTTTT. It encodes CASTKWPANTGELFF.

CDR3 bases: TGTGCCAGCAGTTACCAAAAACCACCTAGCAATCAGCCCCAGCATTTT. It codes for CASSYQKPPSNQPQHF. V gene TRBV6-5 combines with J gene TRBJ1-5; D gene unclear. This CDR3 has 16 amino acids. Trimming took 2 bases from V and 0 from J, leaving 11 bases between them. Germline V gene lookup returns CDR1 MNHEY and CDR2 SVGAGI.

The chain links TRBV6-4 to TRBJ2-3; no clear D. V was pared by 0 bases and J by 3 bases, with 7 bases between. CDR1 is MRHNA, CDR2 SNTAGT, per germline. The CDR3 is made up of 14 amino acids. The CDR3: CASSDSKATDTQYF. The CDR3 coding sequence is TGTGCCAGCAGTGACTCGAAGGCTACAGATACGCAGTATTTT.

This sequence joins TRBV29-1 and TRBJ1-2; D possibly corresponds to TRBD1 (6 bases). Germline-derived CDR1 and CDR2 are SQVTM and ANQGSEA. The CDR3 loop spans 11 amino acids. The V gene lost 7 bases and the J gene lost 5 bases, with 11 bases spanning the gap. CDR3: CSAEDSYGYTF. The CDR3 DNA reads as TGCAGCGCAGAGGACAGTTATGGCTACACCTTC.

This clone turned up a few times. This sequence joins TRBV5-1 and TRBJ2-5, with no clear D. Between the trimmed V and J ends, which lost 4 bases and 0 bases, there was a span of 4 bases. Looked up from germline, CDR1 is SGHRS and CDR2 is YFSETQ. CDR3 length: 12 amino acids. The DNA for the CDR3 is TGCGCCAGCAGCGCCGACCAAGAGACCCAGTACTTC. Translation: CASSADQETQYF.